What follows is one T cell receptor beta chain and its context. The target antigen is unknown. The record originates from a study of CXCR3-negative and CXCR3-positive naive CD8 T cells. Study-wide points: Naive CXCR3-positive and CXCR3-negative cells shared similar TRBV-TRBJ usage, unlike memory cells. CXCR3-positive naive cells carried more hydrophobic TRB CDR3s than CXCR3-negative naive cells did.

The authors gated naive CD8+ T cells as CD45RO-CCR7+CD27+CD95-. The CDR3 is made up of 21 amino acids. CDR1 SGDLS and CDR2 YYNGEE come from the germline V gene. UMI-labeled 5' RACE TRB cDNA libraries were prepared from the cells. TCRdb re-called the 5' RACE reads and shows each CDR3 protein once, DNA omitted. This table holds over 95,000 distinct CDR3 sequences. Sequencing input: naive CXCR3+ CD8+ T cells from blood. Subset meaning: CD45RO-CCR7+CD27+CD95- naive CD8+ T cells expressing CXCR3 (TNR3+). The genes are TRBV9 and TRBJ2-2; TCRdb selects TRBD2, and the lack of DNA leaves this call unchecked. The TCR was taken from a human donor in good health. Some clones in this sample may be carry-over from other donors' samples. The CDR3 protein is CASSVNSVASGGGRNTGELFF.